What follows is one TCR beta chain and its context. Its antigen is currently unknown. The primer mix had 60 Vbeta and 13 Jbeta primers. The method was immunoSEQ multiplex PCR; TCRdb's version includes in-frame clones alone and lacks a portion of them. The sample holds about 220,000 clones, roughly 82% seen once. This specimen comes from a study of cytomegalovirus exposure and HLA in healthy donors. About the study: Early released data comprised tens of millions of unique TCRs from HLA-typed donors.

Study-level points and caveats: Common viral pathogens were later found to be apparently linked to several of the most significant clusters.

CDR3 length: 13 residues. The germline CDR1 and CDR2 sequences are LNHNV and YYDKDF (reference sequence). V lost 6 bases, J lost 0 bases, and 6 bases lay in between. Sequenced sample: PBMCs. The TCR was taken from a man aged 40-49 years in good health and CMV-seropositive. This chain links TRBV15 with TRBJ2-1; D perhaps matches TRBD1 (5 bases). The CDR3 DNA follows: TGTGCCACCAGAGGGGCCTCCTACAATGAGCAGTTCTTC. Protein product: CATRGASYNEQFF.